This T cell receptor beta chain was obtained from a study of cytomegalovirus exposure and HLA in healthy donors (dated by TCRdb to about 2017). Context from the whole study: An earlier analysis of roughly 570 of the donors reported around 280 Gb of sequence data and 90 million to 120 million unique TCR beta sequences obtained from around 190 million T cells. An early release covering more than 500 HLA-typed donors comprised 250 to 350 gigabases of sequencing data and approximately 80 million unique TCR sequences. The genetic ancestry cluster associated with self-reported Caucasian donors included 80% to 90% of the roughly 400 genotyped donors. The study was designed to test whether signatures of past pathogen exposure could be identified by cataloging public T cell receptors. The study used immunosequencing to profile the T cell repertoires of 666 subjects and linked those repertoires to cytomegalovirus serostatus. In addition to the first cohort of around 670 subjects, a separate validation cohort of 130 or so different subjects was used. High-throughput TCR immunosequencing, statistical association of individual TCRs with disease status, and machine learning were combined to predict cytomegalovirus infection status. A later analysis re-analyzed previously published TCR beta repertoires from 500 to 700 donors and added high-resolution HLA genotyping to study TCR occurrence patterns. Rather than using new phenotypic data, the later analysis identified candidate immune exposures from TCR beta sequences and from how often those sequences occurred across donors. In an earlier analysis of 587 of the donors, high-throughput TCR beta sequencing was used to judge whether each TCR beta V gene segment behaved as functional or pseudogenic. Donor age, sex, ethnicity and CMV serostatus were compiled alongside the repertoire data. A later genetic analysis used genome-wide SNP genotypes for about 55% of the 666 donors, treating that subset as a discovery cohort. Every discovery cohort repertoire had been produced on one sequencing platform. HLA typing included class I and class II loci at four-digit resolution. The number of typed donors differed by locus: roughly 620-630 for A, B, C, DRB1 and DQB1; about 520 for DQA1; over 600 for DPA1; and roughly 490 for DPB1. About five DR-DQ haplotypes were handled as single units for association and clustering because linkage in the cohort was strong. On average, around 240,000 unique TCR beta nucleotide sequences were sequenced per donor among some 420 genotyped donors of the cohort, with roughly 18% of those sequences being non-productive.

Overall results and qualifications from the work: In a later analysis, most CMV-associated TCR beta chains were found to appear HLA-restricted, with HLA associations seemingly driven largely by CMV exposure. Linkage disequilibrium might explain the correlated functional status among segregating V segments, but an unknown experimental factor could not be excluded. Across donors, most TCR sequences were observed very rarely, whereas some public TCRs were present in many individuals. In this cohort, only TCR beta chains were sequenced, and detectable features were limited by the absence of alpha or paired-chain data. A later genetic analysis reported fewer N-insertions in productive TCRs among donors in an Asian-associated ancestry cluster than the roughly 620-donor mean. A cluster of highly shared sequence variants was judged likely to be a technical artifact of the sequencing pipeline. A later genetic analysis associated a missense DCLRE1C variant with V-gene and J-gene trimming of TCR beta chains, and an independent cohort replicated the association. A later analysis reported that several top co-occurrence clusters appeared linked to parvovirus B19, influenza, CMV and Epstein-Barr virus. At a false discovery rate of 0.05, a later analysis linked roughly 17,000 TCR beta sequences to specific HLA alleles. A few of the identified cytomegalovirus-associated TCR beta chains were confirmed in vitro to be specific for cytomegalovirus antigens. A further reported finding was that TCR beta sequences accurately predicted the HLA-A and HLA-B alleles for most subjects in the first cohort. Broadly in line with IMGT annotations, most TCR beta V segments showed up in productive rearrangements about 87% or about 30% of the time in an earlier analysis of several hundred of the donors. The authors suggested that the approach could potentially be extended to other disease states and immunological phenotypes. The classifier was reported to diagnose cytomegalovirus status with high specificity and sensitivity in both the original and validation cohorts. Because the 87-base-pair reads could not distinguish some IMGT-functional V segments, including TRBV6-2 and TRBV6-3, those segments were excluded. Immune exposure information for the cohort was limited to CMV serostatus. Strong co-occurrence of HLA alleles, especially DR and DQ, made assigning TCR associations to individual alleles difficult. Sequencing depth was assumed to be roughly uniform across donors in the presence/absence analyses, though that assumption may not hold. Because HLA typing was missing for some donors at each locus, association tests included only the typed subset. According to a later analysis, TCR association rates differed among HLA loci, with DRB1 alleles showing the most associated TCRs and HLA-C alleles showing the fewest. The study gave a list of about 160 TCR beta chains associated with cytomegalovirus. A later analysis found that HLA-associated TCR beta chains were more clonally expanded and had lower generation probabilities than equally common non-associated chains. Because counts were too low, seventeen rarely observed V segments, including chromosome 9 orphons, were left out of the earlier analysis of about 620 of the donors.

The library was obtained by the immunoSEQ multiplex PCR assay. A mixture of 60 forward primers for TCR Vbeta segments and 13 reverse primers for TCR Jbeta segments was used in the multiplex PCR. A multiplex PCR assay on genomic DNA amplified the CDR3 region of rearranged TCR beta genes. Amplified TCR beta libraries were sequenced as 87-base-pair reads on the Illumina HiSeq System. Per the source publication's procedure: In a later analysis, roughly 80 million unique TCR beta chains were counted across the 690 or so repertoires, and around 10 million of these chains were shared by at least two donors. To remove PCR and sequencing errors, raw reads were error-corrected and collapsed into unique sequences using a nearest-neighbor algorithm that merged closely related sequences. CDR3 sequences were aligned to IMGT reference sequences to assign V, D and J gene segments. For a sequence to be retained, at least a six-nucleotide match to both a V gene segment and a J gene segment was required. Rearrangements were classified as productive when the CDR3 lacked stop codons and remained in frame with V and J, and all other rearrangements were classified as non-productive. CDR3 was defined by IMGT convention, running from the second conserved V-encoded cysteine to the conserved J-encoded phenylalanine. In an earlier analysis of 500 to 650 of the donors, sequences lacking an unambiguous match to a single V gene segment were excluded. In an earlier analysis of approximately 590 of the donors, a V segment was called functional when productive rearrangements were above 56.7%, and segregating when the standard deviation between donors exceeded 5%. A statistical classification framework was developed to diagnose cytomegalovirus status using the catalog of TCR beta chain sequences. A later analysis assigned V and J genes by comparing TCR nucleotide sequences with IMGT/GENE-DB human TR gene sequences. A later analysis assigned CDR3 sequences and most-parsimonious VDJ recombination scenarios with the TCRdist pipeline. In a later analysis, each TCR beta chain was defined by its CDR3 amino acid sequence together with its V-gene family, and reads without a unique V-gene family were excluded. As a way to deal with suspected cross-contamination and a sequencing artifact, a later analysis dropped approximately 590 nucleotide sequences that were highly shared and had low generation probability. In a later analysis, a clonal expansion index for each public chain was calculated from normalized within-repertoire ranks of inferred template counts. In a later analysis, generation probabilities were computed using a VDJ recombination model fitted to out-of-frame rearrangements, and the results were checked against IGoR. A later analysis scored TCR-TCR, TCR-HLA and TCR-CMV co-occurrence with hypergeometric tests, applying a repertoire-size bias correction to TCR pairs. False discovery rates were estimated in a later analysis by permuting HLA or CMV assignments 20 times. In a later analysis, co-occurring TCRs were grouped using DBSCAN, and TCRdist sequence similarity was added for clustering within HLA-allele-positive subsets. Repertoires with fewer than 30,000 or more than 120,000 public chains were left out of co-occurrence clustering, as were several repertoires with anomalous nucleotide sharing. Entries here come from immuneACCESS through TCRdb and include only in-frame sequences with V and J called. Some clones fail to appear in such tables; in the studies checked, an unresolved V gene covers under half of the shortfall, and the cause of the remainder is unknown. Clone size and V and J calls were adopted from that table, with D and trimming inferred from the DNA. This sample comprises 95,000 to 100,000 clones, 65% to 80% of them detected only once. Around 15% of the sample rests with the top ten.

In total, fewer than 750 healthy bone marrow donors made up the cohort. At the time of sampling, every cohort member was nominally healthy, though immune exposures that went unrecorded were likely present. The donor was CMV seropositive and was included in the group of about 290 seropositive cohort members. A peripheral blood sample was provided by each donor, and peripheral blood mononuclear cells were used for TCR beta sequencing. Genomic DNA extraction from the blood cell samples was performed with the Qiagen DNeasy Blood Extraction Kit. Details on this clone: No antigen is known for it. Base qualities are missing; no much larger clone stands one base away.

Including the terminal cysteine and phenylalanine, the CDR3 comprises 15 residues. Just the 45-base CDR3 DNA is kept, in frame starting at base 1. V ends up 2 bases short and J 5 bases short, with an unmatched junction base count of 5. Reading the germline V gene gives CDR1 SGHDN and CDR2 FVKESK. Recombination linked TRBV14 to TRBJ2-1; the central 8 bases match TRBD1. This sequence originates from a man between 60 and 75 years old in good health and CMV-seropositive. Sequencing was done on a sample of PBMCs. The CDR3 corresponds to CASSQRTGRHNEQFF. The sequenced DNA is TGTGCCAGCAGCCAAAGGACAGGGAGACACAATGAGCAGTTCTTC. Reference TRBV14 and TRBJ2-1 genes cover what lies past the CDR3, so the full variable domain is EAGVTQFPSHSVIEKGQTVTLRCDPISGHDNLYWYRRVMGKEIKFLLHFVKESKQDESGMPNNRFLAERTGGTYSTLKVQPAELEDSGVYFCASSQRTGRHNEQFFGPGTRLTVL.